This TCR beta chain was retrieved from a study of T cell responses to AZD1222 COVID-19 vaccine. Across the whole study: Some second doses came at about 4 weeks and others at about 12 weeks; these were pooled. Findings of the study overall: Mapped onto spike, vaccine-associated CD4 TCRs spanned it and were dominant at 160-218 and 743-854. Baseline testing showed seropositivity in only a handful of AZD1222 recipients.

Sequencing used immunoSEQ multiplex PCR; TCRdb keeps in-frame clones, though not all of them. The profile shows fewer than 110,000 clones, just over 85% of them singletons. Note on this clone: Its antigen is currently unknown.

The germline V and J ends were trimmed by 4 bases and 4 bases, with 8 bases remaining between them. Germline loops: CDR1 SEHNR, CDR2 FQNEAQ (reference sequence). CDR3 length equals 12 residues. The chain carries TRBV7-9 and TRBJ2-7; D gene unclear. The TCR comes from an adult in good health. The sample consisted of peripheral blood, taken on day 0 of AZD1222 vaccination. CDR3 protein: CASSSFEYEQYF. The CDR3 nucleotides are TGTGCCAGCAGCTCTTTCGAGTACGAGCAGTACTTC.